This T cell receptor (beta chain) was captured by sequencing in a study of blood T cells in healthy people across ages. Overall study findings and caveats: The study found TCR beta diversity correlated strongly with naive T cell percentage. Donors of long life had a larger count of naive CD4+ cells and greater diversity than aged donors.

Comment on this clonotype: What it binds is unknown.

A second PCR of 7 to 11 cycles used a sample-barcoded 5' primer and a J-beta primer mix. TCRdb recomputed calls from the 5' RACE reads with MiXCR, one row per CDR3 protein. This sample has about 1.6 million distinct CDR3 sequences, with about 35% found just once. V was cut by 0 bases and J by 5 bases, with 16 bases left in between. This CDR3 has 15 residues. Germline V CDR1 and CDR2: DFQATT, SNEGSKA (reference sequence). Sequenced input: blood. The clonotype comes from a woman aged 25 to 39 in good health. This rearrangement joins TRBV20-1 to TRBJ2-5; possible D gene TRBD2, 6 bases. Here the CDR3 DNA reads TGCAGTGCTAGAGACTACGTGGGAGGCGCGGAGACCCAGTACTTC. Protein sequence: CSARDYVGGAETQYF.